This T cell receptor beta chain appears in the sequencing data of a study of human T cells and chemical hapten exposure. Overall study results and limits: TCRs above 1 in 1000 frequency stayed constant with DPC sensitization.

Trimming took 2 bases from V and 6 from J, leaving 4 bases between them. Germline V gives CDR1 GTSNPN, CDR2 SVGIG (reference sequence). The CDR3 totals 11 residues. This clonotype showed up just a few times. Its antigen is undetermined. Unique molecular identifiers were attached to individual cDNA molecules during library preparation. Authors' analysis steps: With a range of about 23,224 to 700,000, the median per sample was 95,638 TCRs. TCRdb analysed the RACE reads with MiXCR anew, one entry per CDR3 protein. The V and J calls here are based on TCRdb, not the publication. The data hold around 130,000 distinct CDR3 sequences, with approximately 8.3% observed a single time. Stated time point: healthy volunteer bleed at 2 weeks. Whole blood that had not been fractionated was the source of extracted total RNA.

Sequencing input: whole blood. This rearrangement joins TRBV30 to TRBJ2-2; D uncertain. This TCR came from a male donor in good health. Some clones in this sample may be carry-over from other donors' samples. The CDR3 bases are TGTGCCTGGAGTCCCGCCGGGGAGCTGTTTTTT. It codes for CAWSPAGELFF. The whole variable domain, remainder taken from reference TRBV30 and TRBJ2-2, is SQTIHQWPATLVQPVGSPLSLECTVEGTSNPNLYWYRQAAGRGLQLLFYSVGIGQISSEVPQNLSASRPQDRQFILSSKKLLLSDSGFYLCAWSPAGELFFGEGSRLTVL.